This TCR beta chain was sequenced for a study of beta chain features in type 1 diabetes. The CDR3 consists of 15 residues. The ends lost 3 bases at V and 9 bases at J; junction bases unmatched: 13. CDR1 and CDR2 (germline): GTSNPN, SVGIG (reference sequence). General observations from the study: Naive, central memory and regulatory TCRB repertoires appeared more similar among patients than healthy donors.

As regards this clone: No antigen is known for it. A much larger clone is a single base away; this may be a read error.

Expressed TCRB transcripts were sequenced, since all the RNA that had been isolated was reverse transcribed. Mean read depth for naive, central memory and regulatory T cell samples was approximately 3.57 million reads. Clones were sequenced by immunoSEQ multiplex PCR, and TCRdb holds only the in-frame ones, with some missing. Of a few hundred thousand clones in the sample, about 15% were seen once. The V call is TRBV30, the J call TRBJ2-1; TRBD2 agrees at 8 bases. The TCR comes from a man aged 30 to 45 in good health. The sequenced material came from central memory CD4+ T cells from blood. The CDR3 spells CAWSPAASGWSEQFF. The CDR3 DNA reads TGTGCCTGGAGCCCTGCCGCTAGCGGGTGGAGTGAGCAGTTCTTC.